This TCR beta chain was captured in a study of cytomegalovirus exposure and HLA in healthy donors. Study-level background: Early released data had approximately 86 million unique TCRs, all coming from HLA-typed donors. Study-wide results and limits: Donors were assumed by presence/absence analyses to have roughly uniform sequencing depth. One later analysis reportedly identified an Asian-associated ancestry cluster that showed fewer N-insertions than the approximately 670-donor mean. As a later analysis revealed, the rate of TCR association differed by HLA locus, with DRB1 most and HLA-C fewest.

PCR involved 60 Vbeta and 13 Jbeta primers. Clones were sequenced by immunoSEQ multiplex PCR, and TCRdb holds only the in-frame ones, with some missing. This table holds about 150,000 clones, over 75% found once. Germline CDR1 is PRHDT and CDR2 is FYEKMQ (reference sequence). The CDR3 is 15 residues long. Losses at the gene ends were 5 bases for V and 2 bases for J; bases not matched to a gene: 8. In regard to this clone: Antigen specificity is unknown.

Sequenced sample: PBMCs. This rearrangement joins TRBV13 to TRBJ2-7; 8 bases match TRBD2. The TCR sequence derives from a woman aged 40 to 50 in good health and CMV-seropositive. The CDR3 here is CASSRTSGDTYEQYF. The CDR3 DNA reads as TGTGCCAGCAGCAGAACTAGCGGAGACACCTACGAGCAGTACTTC.